This T cell receptor (beta chain) derives from a study of blood T cells in healthy people across ages. Regarding the study as a whole: It was held that the diversity estimates obtained from one million T cells were underestimates.

Regarding this clonotype: Its antigen is not known.

Then a second PCR, running about 6 to 12 cycles, was carried out with a sample-barcoded 5' primer and a J-beta primer mix. TCRdb analysed the 5' RACE reads with MiXCR anew, one entry per CDR3 protein. The repertoire holds about 650,000 distinct CDR3 sequences, with 32% as singletons. Isolation recovered at least 7 million PBMCs from every sample. Between the trimmed V and J ends, which lost 3 bases and 7 bases, there was a span of 14 bases. CDR3 size: 14 residues. Germline V lookup: CDR1 KGHDR, CDR2 SFDVKD. The sequencing sample was made of blood. The chain couples TRBV24-1 to TRBJ1-2; D remains ambiguous. The TCR comes from a woman of 80 years or more in good health. The CDR3 region has the DNA TGTGCCACCAGTGATCCGGGTCGTGGAGCTGGCTACACCTTC. Its protein is CATSDPGRGAGYTF.